The 12 T cell receptor beta chains in this list originate from one sample, sequenced in a study of blood T cells in healthy people across ages. Sample-barcoded 5' priming and a J-beta primer mix drove a second PCR of roughly 6 to 12 cycles. TCRdb re-analysed the 5' RACE reads in MiXCR, keeping a single row per CDR3 protein. The table includes roughly 1,700,000 distinct CDR3 sequences, about 30% detected once. The sample consisted of blood. All receptors derive from a woman aged 25 to 39 in good health.

This clonotype occurred a few times. V usage is TRBV21-1 and J usage is TRBJ2-1; the table gives TRBD1 as D, unverified against the DNA. TRBV21-1 represents a pseudogene. CDR3 length equals 14 residues. The CDR3 reads CASSKARPQNEQFF. The CDR3 coding sequence is TGTGCCAGCAGCAAAGCGCGGCCCCAGAATGAGCAGTTCTTC.

The genes are TRBV7-6 and TRBJ2-3; 8 bases align to TRBD2. Trimming cost V 1 base and J 8 bases; bases outside gene matches: 11. The V gene's germline CDR1 is SGHVS and CDR2 FNYEAQ. The CDR3 length is 16 residues. CDR3: CASSLVNPGGPTTQYF. The CDR3 region has the DNA TGTGCCAGCAGCTTAGTTAATCCGGGAGGGCCAACTACGCAGTATTTT. Drawing the rest from reference TRBV7-6 and TRBJ2-3, the complete variable domain is GAGVSQSPRYKVTKRGQDVALRCDPISGHVSLYWYRQALGQGPEFLTYFNYEAQQDKSGLPNDRFSAERPEGSISTLTIQRTEQRDSAMYRCASSLVNPGGPTTQYFGPGTRLTVL.

This clonotype was detected only a few times. The chain joins TRBV12-3 or TRBV12-4 to TRBJ1-1, with D possibly TRBD1 on 6 matching bases. The CDR3 has 15 residues. The V gene lost 7 bases and the J gene lost 1 base, with 16 bases spanning the gap. The DNA for the CDR3 is TGTGCCAGCACCCAAAGGGGACAACCGAACACTGAAGCTTTCTTT. This codes for CASTQRGQPNTEAFF.

The chain employs TRBV7-9 and TRBJ2-2; D remains ambiguous. Trimming removed 1 base from V and 2 bases from J, with 8 bases in between. Germline loops: CDR1 SEHNR, CDR2 FQNEAQ (reference sequence). This CDR3 has 15 amino acids. In DNA, the CDR3 is TGTGCCAGCAGCTTAGACAACGATAACACCGGGGAGCTGTTTTTT. Its translation is CASSLDNDNTGELFF.

This clonotype occurred a few times. The chain joins TRBV20-1 to TRBJ2-2; no definite D call. Germline V gene sequence: CDR1 DFQATT, CDR2 SNEGSKA (reference sequence). CDR3 size: 12 residues. V lost 0 bases to trimming and J lost 11 bases, with 10 bases between them. CDR3 nucleotides: TGCAGTGCTAGAGATGAAAGACCAGAGCTGTTTTTT. Its translation: CSARDERPELFF.

In the case of this clonotype: A junction boundary mismatches the germline segment, possibly from a read error. The chain uses TRBV5-1 and TRBJ2-5; D tentatively reads TRBD1 or TRBD2 (7 bases each). Germline V gene data show CDR1 as SGHRS and CDR2 as YFSETQ. The CDR3 is 16 amino acids. The CDR3: CAGSIQTQGEGETQYF. Written as DNA, the CDR3 is TGCGCCGGCAGCATACAGACGCAGGGGGAGGGAGAGACCCAGTACTTC.

In DNA form, the CDR3 reads TGTGCCAGCAGATTAACGGGCGGGGGGAATGAGCAGTTCTTC. This encodes CASRLTGGGNEQFF. The V and J genes are TRBV27 and TRBJ2-1; 8 nucleotides align to TRBD2. J lost 7 bases, V lost 6 bases, and 8 bases had no gene match. Germline values: CDR1 MNHEY, CDR2 SMNVEV (reference sequence). There are 14 residues in the CDR3.

This clonotype was counted only a few times. This chain joins TRBV7-2 and TRBJ2-1, with 8 bases lining up with TRBD2. With V trimmed by 1 base and J by 0 bases, 8 bases remained unmatched. CDR1 and CDR2 from the germline V gene are SGHTA and FQGNSA. The length of the CDR3 is 18 residues. The CDR3 loop is CASSLGLAGESSYNEQFF. The CDR3 DNA reads TGTGCCAGCAGCTTAGGGCTAGCGGGCGAGAGCTCCTACAATGAGCAGTTCTTC. The whole variable domain, filled in from reference TRBV7-2 and TRBJ2-1, reads GAGVSQSPSNKVTEKGKDVELRCDPISGHTALYWYRQSLGQGLEFLIYFQGNSAPDKSGLPSDRFSAERTGGSVSTLTIQRTQQEDSAVYLCASSLGLAGESSYNEQFFGPGTRLTVL.

This clonotype has ten or more counts. Germline and junction disagree at one end, which may indicate a read error. The chain carries TRBV7-2 and TRBJ2-3; 10 bases align to TRBD2. CDR1 and CDR2 (germline): SGHTA, FQGNSA. This CDR3 has 16 residues. CDR3 nucleotide sequence: TGTGCCAGCAGTTTAGCGGGAGGTACTAGCACAGATACGCAGTATTTT. Its translation: CASSLAGGTSTDTQYF.

This clonotype was observed a handful of times. A much larger clone is a single base away; this may be a read error. The rearrangement joins TRBV28 to TRBJ1-2; 9 positions agree with TRBD1. CDR1 and CDR2 (germline): MDHEN, SYDVKM. The CDR3 has 16 amino acids. CDR3 sequence: CVSSLGTGSPLYGYTF. CDR3 in DNA: TGTGTCAGCAGTCTCGGGACAGGGTCCCCCCTCTATGGCTACACCTTC.

The chain uses TRBV6-1 and TRBJ2-7; D gene unclear. Gene TRBJ2-5 matches the end of the DNA better, so the J call may be wrong. Germline loops: CDR1 MNHNS, CDR2 SASEGT. The CDR3 runs 11 residues. As DNA, the CDR3 is TGTGCCAGCAGCCAAACTAAGACCCAGTACTTC. This translates into CASSQTKTQYF.

This clonotype was detected only a few times. The chain links TRBV7-8 to TRBJ2-1; 7 bases are shared with TRBD1. The germline gives CDR1 SGHVS, CDR2 FQNEAQ. The junction had 9 bases not matched to a gene; V was cut back by 5 bases and J by 2 bases. The CDR3 contains 16 residues. For the CDR3, the DNA is TGTGCCAGCAGCCGACTCCGGGACAGACCCTACAATGAGCAGTTCTTC. Its protein product is CASSRLRDRPYNEQFF.